This TCR beta chain was captured in a study of control samples from healthy donors and cancer patients. V was clipped by 0 bases and J by 6 bases, with 13 bases between them. The germline CDR1 and CDR2 sequences are SGHRS and YFSETQ. This CDR3 is built from 14 residues. The table came from immunoSEQ multiplex PCR; TCRdb's copy has only in-frame clones and leaves some out. The sample lists 100,000 to 150,000 clones; 85% to 95% were seen once. The V call is TRBV5-1, the J call TRBJ2-7; D assignment may be TRBD1 or TRBD2 (5 bases each). The sequence was obtained from an elderly man with head and neck cancer. The sample taken for sequencing was PBMCs. This CDR3 reads CASSLAGTGVEQYF. In DNA form, the CDR3 reads TGCGCCAGCAGCTTGGCCGGGACGGGCGTCGAGCAGTACTTC.